This T cell receptor beta chain was recovered during a study of blood T cell repertoires in COVID-19. The wider study: PBMCs, B-cell-depleted T cells, or T cells were the source of the cDNA or gDNA that made up the material.

Trimming removed 3 bases at V and 1 base at J, with 15 bases between. The CDR3 has 16 residues. From germline, CDR1 is MDHEN and CDR2 SYDVKM. In assigning cohorts, the study relied on participant-reported clinical history. During the 2 weeks before they entered the study, exposed participants had met someone with a PCR-confirmed or clinician-diagnosed COVID-19 case. In the study's own analysis: Nucleated cell counts were estimated from reference gene primer amplification. Repertoires were generated with immunoSEQ multiplex PCR, while TCRdb's copy carries only in-frame clones and drops some. V and J calls plus clone size are reproduced from that table; the DNA served to infer D and trimming. This table has a few hundred thousand clones, 88% appearing once.

The TCR originated in a middle-aged woman who had been exposed to COVID-19. The sample comprised PBMCs or T cells enriched from blood (not recorded which). The gene calls are TRBV28 and TRBJ1-2, with D maybe TRBD1 (6 bases). CDR3 region: CASSLHSDRLNYGYTF. The CDR3 coding sequence is TGTGCCAGCAGTTTGCACTCGGACAGACTTAACTATGGCTACACCTTC.